These 13 T cell receptor beta chains originate from one sample sequenced in a study of blood T cell repertoires in COVID-19. Measured with immunoSEQ multiplex PCR; TCRdb has only the in-frame clones, and not every one. The sample consists of around 360,000 clones, around 87% of them appearing once. The source material was PBMCs or T cells enriched from blood (not recorded which). These TCRs come from a man between 35 and 55 years old in a cohort exposed to, infected with or recovered from COVID-19 (not recorded which).

This sequence joins TRBV19 and TRBJ2-5, with D uncertain. CDR1 and CDR2 (germline): LNHDA, SQIVND (reference sequence). V lost 3 bases and J 5 bases, leaving 10 bases between the germline ends. The CDR3 is made up of 13 amino acids. In DNA, the CDR3 is TGTGCCAGTAGTATCGGTCATCGGGAGACCCAGTACTTC. Translation gives CASSIGHRETQYF. Supplemented by reference TRBV19 and TRBJ2-5, the full variable domain reads DGGITQSPKYLFRKEGQNVTLSCEQNLNHDAMYWYRQDPGQGLRLIYYSQIVNDFQKGDIAEGYSVSREKKESFPLTVTSAQKNPTAFYLCASSIGHRETQYFGPGTRLLVL.

This clone was detected a few times. The J gene is TRBJ2-2, the V gene TRBV27; D possibly corresponds to TRBD1 (5 bases). The V and J ends lost 6 bases and 7 bases respectively, with 12 bases between them. This CDR3 has 13 residues. In germline, CDR1 is MNHEY, CDR2 SMNVEV (reference sequence). The CDR3 sequence is CASRLRANGELFF. In DNA, the CDR3 is TGTGCCAGCAGGCTCAGGGCTAACGGGGAGCTGTTTTTT.

This clone was seen only once. This chain joins TRBV6-1 and TRBJ2-7, with 7 nucleotides matching TRBD2. V lost 0 bases, J lost 1 base, and 0 bases stayed unmatched. The CDR3 extends over 14 amino acids. The germline V gene has CDR1 MNHNS and CDR2 SASEGT. CDR3 sequence: CASSEAGGSYEQYF. The CDR3 coding sequence is TGTGCCAGCAGTGAAGCGGGAGGGTCCTACGAGCAGTACTTC.

The chain recombines TRBV19 with TRBJ1-2; TRBD1 aligns across 8 bases. Germline CDR1 LNHDA, CDR2 SQIVND (reference sequence). The CDR3 sequence is 18 residues long. The V and J ends lost 3 bases and 4 bases, in that order; junction bases with no gene match: 16. DNA for the CDR3: TGTGCCAGTAGTATGCCCCGGGCACAGGGGGTTAGAGGCTATGGCTACACCTTC. It yields the protein CASSMPRAQGVRGYGYTF.

This chain connects TRBV7-9 to TRBJ1-3, with 7 nucleotides matching TRBD1. This CDR3 contains 15 residues. Germline V lookup: CDR1 SEHNR, CDR2 FQNEAQ (reference sequence). The V segment lost 3 bases and the J segment 2 bases; nucleotides outside the gene matches: 4. The CDR3 reads CASSFTGDPGNTIYF. CDR3 nucleotide sequence: TGTGCCAGCAGCTTCACAGGGGACCCTGGAAACACCATATATTTT.

This rearrangement joins TRBV3-1 (or the pseudogene TRBV3-2) to TRBJ1-2; D is unresolved. This CDR3 comprises 15 residues. Germline CDR1 LGHDT, CDR2 YNNKEL (reference sequence). Trimming took 0 bases from V and 0 from J, leaving 8 bases between them. Here the CDR3 DNA reads TGTGCCAGCAGCCAAGAAAACAGACCTAACTATGGCTACACCTTC. This translates into CASSQENRPNYGYTF.

This clone was seen once. The chain links TRBV6-5 to TRBJ2-7; the D gene is possibly TRBD1 (5 bases). This CDR3 spans 16 amino acids. Germline assignment: CDR1 MNHEY and CDR2 SVGAGI. Trimming cost V 2 bases and J 2 bases, with 16 bases left between them. In DNA form, the CDR3 reads TGTGCCAGCAGTTACCCGGGTGGTACAGGTACCTACGAGCAGTACTTC. This gives the protein CASSYPGGTGTYEQYF.

The rearrangement links TRBV6-6 to TRBJ2-1; 15 bases are a match to TRBD2. Germline CDR1 reads MNHNY; CDR2 reads SVGAGI (reference sequence). CDR3 length: 17 amino acids. V was pared by 5 bases and J by 6 bases, with 8 bases of the junction left unmatched. The CDR3 region is CASSPTVGLAGGNEQFF. The CDR3 coding sequence is TGTGCCAGCAGTCCGACCGTGGGACTAGCGGGAGGCAATGAGCAGTTCTTC.

Written as DNA, the CDR3 is TGTGCCAGCAGCTTAGCCCAGGAAAGTGAGCAGTTCTTC. Its translation: CASSLAQESEQFF. The genes are TRBV11-3 and TRBJ2-1; D remains ambiguous. Trimming shortened V by 1 base and J by 9 bases, and 10 bases separated the two germline ends. The length of the CDR3 is 13 residues. From germline, CDR1 is SGHNT and CDR2 YENEEA.

The V and J genes are TRBV11-2 and TRBJ1-4, with D unclear. The V and J ends lost 5 bases and 0 bases respectively, with 13 bases between them. The CDR3 length is 16 residues. Germline V gene data show CDR1 as SGHAT and CDR2 as FQNNGV. The CDR3: CASSPQHTSTNEKLFF. CDR3 nucleotides: TGTGCCAGCAGCCCCCAACACACCTCAACTAATGAAAAACTGTTTTTT. The full variable domain, in which reference TRBV11-2 and TRBJ1-4 provide the parts outside the CDR3, is EAGVAQSPRYKIIEKRQSVAFWCNPISGHATLYWYQQILGQGPKLLIQFQNNGVVDDSQLPKDRFSAERLKGVDSTLKIQPAKLEDSAVYLCASSPQHTSTNEKLFFGSGTQLSVL.

V gene TRBV11-3 combines with J gene TRBJ2-1; 7 nucleotides match TRBD1. This CDR3 spans 15 amino acids. The junction had 2 bases not matched to a gene; V was cut back by 2 bases and J by 1 base. Germline CDR1 SGHNT, CDR2 YENEEA. The CDR3 DNA follows: TGTGCCAGCAGCTTAAGGGACAGTTCCTACAATGAGCAGTTCTTC. As protein: CASSLRDSSYNEQFF.

In its sample, this clone was seen once. The chain joins TRBV14 to TRBJ2-3; D is unresolved. Deletions cut 1 base from V and 6 bases from J, with 11 bases between. The germline V gene has CDR1 SGHDN and CDR2 FVKESK. CDR3 length: 14 amino acids. CDR3 in amino acids: CASSQAQVVDTQYF. The CDR3 DNA sequence: TGTGCCAGCAGCCAAGCCCAGGTCGTCGATACGCAGTATTTT.

CDR3 region: CASSGRAAGLKETQYF. The CDR3 coding sequence is TGTGCCAGCAGTGGTCGGGCAGCGGGGCTTAAAGAGACCCAGTACTTC. V and J are TRBV2 and TRBJ2-5; 7 bases match TRBD2. Germline V gene data show CDR1 as SNHLY and CDR2 as FYNNEI. The CDR3 extends over 16 amino acids. Trimming took 4 bases from V and 3 from J; bases not matched to a gene: 11.